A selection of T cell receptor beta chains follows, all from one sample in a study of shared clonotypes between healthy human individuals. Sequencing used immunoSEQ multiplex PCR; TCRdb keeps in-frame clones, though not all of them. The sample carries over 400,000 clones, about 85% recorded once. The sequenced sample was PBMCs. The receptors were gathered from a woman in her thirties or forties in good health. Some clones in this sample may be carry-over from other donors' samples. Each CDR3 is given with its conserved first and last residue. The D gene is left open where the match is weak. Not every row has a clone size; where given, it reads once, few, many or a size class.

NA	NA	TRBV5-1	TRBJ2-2	CASSTGPKRNTGELFF	TGCGCCAGCAGCACGGGACCTAAGAGGAACACCGGGGAGCTGTTTTTT
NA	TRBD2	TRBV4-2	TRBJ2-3	CASSQGASGGYTQYF	TGTGCCAGCAGCCAAGGGGCTAGCGGGGGATATACGCAGTATTTT
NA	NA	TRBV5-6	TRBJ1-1	CASSRKRTVLMNTEAFF	TGTGCCAGCAGCCGTAAGAGGACAGTCCTCATGAACACTGAAGCTTTCTTT
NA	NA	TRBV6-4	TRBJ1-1	CASSRESNTEAFF	TGTGCCAGCAGCAGGGAATCGAACACTGAAGCTTTCTTT
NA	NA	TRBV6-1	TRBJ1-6	CASGRLGDSPLHF	TGTGCCAGCGGACGGCTGGGGGATTCACCCCTCCACTTT
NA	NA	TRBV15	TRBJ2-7	CATSARLGVSEQYF	TGTGCCACCAGCGCCCGACTAGGGGTTAGCGAGCAGTACTTC
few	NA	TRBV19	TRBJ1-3	CASSPPSGNTIYF	TGTGCCAGTAGCCCGCCCTCTGGAAACACCATATATTTT
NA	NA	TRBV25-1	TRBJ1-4	CASSPPGHGDEKLFF	TGTGCCAGCAGCCCACCGGGCCACGGAGATGAAAAACTGTTTTTT
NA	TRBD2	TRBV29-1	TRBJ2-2	CSVTSGRAGGELFF	TGCAGCGTTACTAGCGGGAGGGCCGGGGGGGAGCTGTTTTTT
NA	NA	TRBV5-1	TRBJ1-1	CASRLTVGLTEAFF	TGCGCCAGCAGGTTGACAGTAGGGTTGACTGAAGCTTTCTTT
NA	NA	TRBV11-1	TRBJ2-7	CASSLSAGYSYEQYF	TGTGCCAGCAGCTTATCTGCGGGCTACTCCTACGAGCAGTACTTC
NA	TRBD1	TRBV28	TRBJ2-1	CASTRGTGNINEQFF	TGTGCCAGCACCAGGGGGACAGGCAATATAAATGAGCAGTTCTTC
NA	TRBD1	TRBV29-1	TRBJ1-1	CSVDSDRGSTEAFF	TGCAGCGTTGATTCCGACAGGGGATCCACTGAAGCTTTCTTT
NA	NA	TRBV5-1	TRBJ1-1	CASTLRGRPTEAFF	TGCGCCAGCACCCTGCGAGGCAGACCCACTGAAGCTTTCTTT
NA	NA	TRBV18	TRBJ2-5	CASSRRDGGETQYF	TGTGCCAGCTCACGCCGGGACGGGGGTGAGACCCAGTACTTC
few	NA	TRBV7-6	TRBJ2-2	CASSLAAGGAGELFF	TGTGCCAGCAGCTTAGCCGCCGGGGGCGCCGGGGAGCTGTTTTTT
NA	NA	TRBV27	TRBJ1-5	CASSLQGRQPQHF	TGTGCCAGCAGTTTACAGGGTCGGCAGCCCCAGCATTTT
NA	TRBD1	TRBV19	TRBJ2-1	CASSILGGLGNEQFF	TGTGCCAGTAGTATTTTAGGGGGCTTGGGCAATGAGCAGTTCTTC
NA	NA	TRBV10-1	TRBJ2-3	CASSEFPSRRDTQYF	TGCGCCAGCAGTGAGTTCCCTTCGAGGAGAGATACGCAGTATTTT
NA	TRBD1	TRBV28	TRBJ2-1	CASRASDRANEQFF	TGTGCCAGCAGGGCCTCGGACAGGGCCAATGAGCAGTTCTTC
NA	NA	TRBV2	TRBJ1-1	CARGGGRNTEAFF	TGTGCCAGGGGAGGTGGAAGAAACACTGAAGCTTTCTTT
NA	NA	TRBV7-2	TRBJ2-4	CASSTNPVHQGIQYF	TGTGCCAGCAGCACTAATCCGGTCCACCAGGGCATTCAGTACTTC
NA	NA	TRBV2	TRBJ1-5	CASREGRSNQPQHF	TGTGCCAGCAGAGAGGGGCGTAGCAATCAGCCCCAGCATTTT
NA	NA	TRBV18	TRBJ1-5	CASSPQQGRDQPQHF	TGTGCCAGCTCCCCGCAACAGGGAAGGGATCAGCCCCAGCATTTT
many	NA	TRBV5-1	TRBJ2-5	CASSPDPQETQYF	TGCGCCAGCAGCCCGGACCCCCAAGAGACCCAGTACTTC
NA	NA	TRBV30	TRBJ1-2	CAWSPPDGGEYGYTF	TGTGCCTGGAGTCCGCCCGACGGGGGGGAATATGGCTACACCTTC
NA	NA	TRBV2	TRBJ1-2	CASSADGIYGYTF	TGTGCCAGCAGTGCCGACGGGATTTATGGCTACACCTTC
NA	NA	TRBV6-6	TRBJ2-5	CASSPSDETQYF	TGTGCCAGCAGCCCCTCAGACGAGACCCAGTACTTC
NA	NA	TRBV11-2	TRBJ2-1	CASSLNVEQFF	TGTGCCAGCAGCTTAAATGTGGAGCAGTTCTTC
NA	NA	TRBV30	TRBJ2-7	CAWSLTQGYEQYF	TGTGCCTGGAGTCTGACGCAGGGATACGAGCAGTACTTC
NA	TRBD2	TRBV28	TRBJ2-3	CATAGGLGAADTQYF	TGTGCCACCGCGGGGGGCCTTGGGGCGGCAGATACGCAGTATTTT
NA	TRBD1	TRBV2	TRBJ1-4	CASSEDTGVEKLFF	TGTGCCAGCAGTGAAGACACAGGGGTTGAAAAACTGTTTTTT
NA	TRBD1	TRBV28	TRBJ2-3	CASRRPRQGATQPDTQYF	TGTGCCAGCAGGCGACCTCGACAGGGGGCTACACAGCCAGATACGCAGTATTTT
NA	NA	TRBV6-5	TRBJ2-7	CASSYAQGPGYEQYF	TGTGCCAGCAGTTACGCCCAGGGTCCAGGATACGAGCAGTACTTC
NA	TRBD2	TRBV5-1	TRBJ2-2	CASSAVAGNTGELFF	TGCGCCAGCAGCGCAGTAGCGGGGAACACCGGGGAGCTGTTTTTT
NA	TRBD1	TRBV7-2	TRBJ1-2	CASSLERTGREYGYTF	TGTGCCAGCAGCTTAGAGCGGACAGGGAGAGAATATGGCTACACCTTC
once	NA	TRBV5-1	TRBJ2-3	CASSLGEDLEYF	TGCGCCAGCAGCTTGGGGGAGGATCTGGAGTATTTT
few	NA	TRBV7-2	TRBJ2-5	CASSLAGNQGTQYF	TGTGCCAGCAGCTTAGCAGGGAATCAAGGGACCCAGTACTTC
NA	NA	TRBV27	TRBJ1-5	CASSLLGEAGQPQHF	TGTGCCAGCAGTTTATTGGGGGAGGCGGGTCAGCCCCAGCATTTT
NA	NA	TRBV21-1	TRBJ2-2	CASSKPREGLCTGELFF	TGTGCCAGCAGCAAACCCCGGGAGGGTCTCTGCACCGGGGAGCTGTTTTTT
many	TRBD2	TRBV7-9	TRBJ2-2	CASSRLAGGPNTGELFF	TGTGCCAGCAGCCGACTAGCGGGAGGCCCTAACACCGGGGAGCTGTTTTTT
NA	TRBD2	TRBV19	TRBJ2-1	CASSLAGGPYNEQFF	TGTGCCAGTAGCTTAGCGGGAGGGCCCTACAATGAGCAGTTCTTC
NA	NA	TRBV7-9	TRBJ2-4	CASSLWNIQYF	TGTGCCAGCAGCTTATGGAACATTCAGTACTTC
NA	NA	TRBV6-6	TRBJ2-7	CASSQVGTPVNEQYF	TGTGCCAGCAGTCAGGTCGGGACTCCTGTCAACGAGCAGTACTTC
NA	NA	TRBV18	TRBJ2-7	CASSPTSISPRYEQYF	TGTGCCAGCTCACCAACGAGTATCTCTCCCCGCTACGAGCAGTACTTC
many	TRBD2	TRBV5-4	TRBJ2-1	CASSNRGGLAGSYNEQFF	TGTGCCAGCAGCAACCGCGGCGGACTAGCGGGGTCTTACAATGAGCAGTTCTTC
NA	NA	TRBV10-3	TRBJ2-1	CAISSGTVNEQFF	TGTGCCATCAGTTCCGGGACTGTAAATGAGCAGTTCTTC
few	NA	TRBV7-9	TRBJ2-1	CASSLGGWADEQFF	TGTGCCAGCAGCTTAGGCGGGTGGGCTGATGAGCAGTTCTTC
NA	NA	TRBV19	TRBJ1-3	CASSSQGHSGNTIYF	TGTGCCAGTTCGTCACAGGGCCACTCTGGAAACACCATATATTTT
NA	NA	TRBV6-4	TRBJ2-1	CASSDSGTDYNEQFF	TGTGCCAGCAGTGACTCTGGGACGGACTACAATGAGCAGTTCTTC
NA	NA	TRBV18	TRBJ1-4	CASSRETVEKLFF	TGTGCCAGCTCTCGGGAAACAGTAGAAAAACTGTTTTTT
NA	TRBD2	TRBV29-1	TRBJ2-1	CSVELGLAGGDEQFF	TGCAGCGTTGAGCTAGGACTAGCGGGAGGGGATGAGCAGTTCTTC
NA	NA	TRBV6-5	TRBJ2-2	CASSVQGPGELFF	TGTGCCAGCAGTGTACAGGGCCCCGGGGAGCTGTTTTTT
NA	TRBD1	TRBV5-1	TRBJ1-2	CASSLPGGASYGYTF	TGCGCCAGCAGCTTGCCAGGGGGCGCTTCCTATGGCTACACCTTC
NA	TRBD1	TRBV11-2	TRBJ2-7	CASSKPGQGRYEQYF	TGTGCCAGCAGCAAACCGGGACAGGGTCGCTACGAGCAGTACTTC
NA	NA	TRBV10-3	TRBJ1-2	CAISGRGHFGYTF	TGTGCCATCAGTGGTAGGGGACATTTTGGCTACACCTTC
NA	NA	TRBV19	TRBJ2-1	CASNPGWDEQFF	TGTGCCAGTAATCCGGGGTGGGATGAGCAGTTCTTC
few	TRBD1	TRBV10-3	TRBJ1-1	CAISATGALNTEAFF	TGTGCCATCAGTGCGACAGGGGCTCTGAACACTGAAGCTTTCTTT
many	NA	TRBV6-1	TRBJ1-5	CASSDGVLGPQHF	TGTGCCAGCAGTGATGGGGTGCTGGGGCCCCAGCATTTT
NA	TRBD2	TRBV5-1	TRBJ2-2	CASSPRTSGYTGELFF	TGCGCCAGCAGCCCCCGGACTAGCGGGTATACCGGGGAGCTGTTTTTT